Listed below are T cell receptor beta chains from one sample, sequenced in a study of beta chain features in type 1 diabetes. TCRdb's copy holds only in-frame clones and misses some; the assay was immunoSEQ multiplex PCR. The table lists over 300,000 clones, roughly 8.8% of them singletons. Sequencing input: central memory CD4+ T cells from blood. These receptors came from a young man with type 1 diabetes. Each CDR3 is given with its conserved first and last residue. A D gene is named only where the DNA matches it firmly. Rows give clone size only sometimes, using once, few, many, or a class for an expanded clone.

j_call d_call clone_size v_call cdr3_nt cdr3_aa
TRBJ2-2 TRBD2 . TRBV7-2 TGTGCCAGCAGCCGCGGACTAGTGGCCGGGGAGCTGTTTTTT CASSRGLVAGELFF
TRBJ2-1 TRBD2 few TRBV9 TGTGCCAGCAGCGTAGAAAGTAGCGGGGGCTACAATGAGCAGTTCTTC CASSVESSGGYNEQFF
TRBJ2-5 . . TRBV5-6 TGTGCCAGCAGCTTGGCCAACCGAGAGACCCAGTACTTC CASSLANRETQYF
TRBJ1-1 . few TRBV6-5 TGTGCCAGCAGTTACAGGAACACTGAAGCTTTCTTT CASSYRNTEAFF
TRBJ1-5 . . TRBV10-3 TGTGCCATCGGCAGTGGGGGTGGTGGCAATCAGCCCCAGCATTTT CAIGSGGGGNQPQHF
TRBJ2-3 TRBD1 . TRBV11-2 TGTGCCAGCAGCTTAGGCACAGGGGGCACAGATACGCAGTATTTT CASSLGTGGTDTQYF
TRBJ1-1 . few TRBV7-8 TGTGCCAGCAGCTTACTGGACGGAAACACTGAAGCTTTCTTT CASSLLDGNTEAFF
TRBJ1-6 . few TRBV6-1 TGTGCCAGCAGTGAAGTTTTTCCCCTCCACTTT CASSEVFPLHF
TRBJ2-5 . . TRBV28 TGTGCCAGCAGTTCGGGGCAAGAGACCCAGTACTTC CASSSGQETQYF
TRBJ2-4 . . TRBV2 TGTGCCAGCAGTGGGGACCATCTAGCCAAAAACATTCAGTACTTC CASSGDHLAKNIQYF
TRBJ2-7 . . TRBV7-2 TGTGCCAGCAGCTTAGAGACAACCTACGAGCAGTACTTC CASSLETTYEQYF
TRBJ1-1 . . TRBV11-2 TGTGCCAGCAGCGATAGACAGGTTATGAACACTGAAGCTTTCTTT CASSDRQVMNTEAFF
TRBJ1-1 . . TRBV30 TGTGCCTGGAGTGTGACCGGAGGGGGCACTGAAGCTTTCTTT CAWSVTGGGTEAFF
TRBJ2-5 TRBD1 . TRBV7-2 TGTGCCAGCAGCTACGACAGGGTGGAGACCCAGTACTTC CASSYDRVETQYF
TRBJ2-4 TRBD2 few TRBV4-3 TGCGCCAGCAGCCCTTCCCTAGCGGGGGGCCACAAAAACATTCAGTACTTC CASSPSLAGGHKNIQYF
TRBJ1-1 . many TRBV9 TGTGCCAGCAGCGTCAGGGCGGACACTGAAGCTTTCTTT CASSVRADTEAFF
TRBJ2-7 TRBD1 few TRBV18 TGTGCCAGCTCACCTAGACAGGGAATGTCCTACGAGCAGTACTTC CASSPRQGMSYEQYF
TRBJ1-5 . few TRBV7-2 TGTGCCAGCAGCTTACTGGCAGGCAATCAGCCCCAGCATTTT CASSLLAGNQPQHF
TRBJ1-3 . many TRBV7-9 TGTGCCAGCTACCGCTCAGGGACGGTAGGAAACACCATATATTTT CASYRSGTVGNTIYF
TRBJ1-2 . . TRBV10-3 TGTGCCAGCAGCCCCACCGAAAACTATGGCTACACCTTC CASSPTENYGYTF
TRBJ1-3 . few TRBV15 TGTGCCACCAGCAGAGATAAAGGGGGATCCGGAAACACCATATATTTT CATSRDKGGSGNTIYF
TRBJ1-1 TRBD1 . TRBV5-1 TGCGCCAGCAGCTTGGCGACCGGGACAGGGATGAACACTGAAGCTTTCTTT CASSLATGTGMNTEAFF
TRBJ2-1 TRBD2 few TRBV7-6 TGTGCCAGCAGCTCTTATAGCGGGGGGGCCTACAATGAGCAGTTCTTC CASSSYSGGAYNEQFF
TRBJ2-4 TRBD2 . TRBV7-2 TGTGCCAGCACTAGCGGGGGATCCAAAAACATTCAGTACTTC CASTSGGSKNIQYF
TRBJ1-2 TRBD1 few TRBV2 TGTGCCAGCAGTGAAGGCGGCAGGGGGGGCTATGGCTACACCTTC CASSEGGRGGYGYTF
TRBJ1-1 TRBD1 few TRBV19 TGTGCCAGTAGTACAACAGGGGGCGGGACTGAAGCTTTCTTT CASSTTGGGTEAFF
TRBJ2-1 . . TRBV7-8 TGTGCCAGCAGTATAGACAGAGACAATGAGCAGTTCTTC CASSIDRDNEQFF